Below, 25 T cell receptor beta chains from the same sample are listed, as sequenced in a study of beta chain features in type 1 diabetes. Isolated RNA was reverse transcribed in full, so expressed TCRB transcripts were sequenced. This table comes from immunoSEQ multiplex PCR, and its TCRdb copy is limited to in-frame clones, with some not included. The sample lists hundreds of thousands of clones, roughly a sixth occurring once. Sequencing was carried out using naive CD4+ T cells from blood. These receptors came from a woman aged 18-30 years in good health.

This clone was observed a few times. The rearrangement links TRBV5-1 to TRBJ2-4, with TRBD1 matching 10 bases. The V gene's germline CDR1 is SGHRS and CDR2 YFSETQ. The CDR3 runs 16 residues. V shed 2 bases and J 8 bases; nucleotides not matched to a gene: 10. DNA of the CDR3: TGCGCCAGCAGCTTTTCCGGGACAGGGGATTATGACATTCAGTACTTC. Protein: CASSFSGTGDYDIQYF.

The rearrangement links TRBV29-1 to TRBJ1-1; D is possibly TRBD1 (5 bases). Germline lookup yields CDR1 SQVTM and CDR2 ANQGSEA. There are 15 residues in the CDR3. V was pared by 4 bases and J by 1 base, with 16 bases between. The CDR3 DNA is TGCAGCGTTGGGCCGTGGGGGAATGAGAACACTGAAGCTTTCTTT. It specifies CSVGPWGNENTEAFF.

This clone was counted between two and nine times. This chain joins TRBV7-9 and TRBJ1-1; D possibly corresponds to TRBD1 (6 bases). Deletions cut 5 bases from V and 11 bases from J, with 18 bases between. This CDR3 region has 13 residues. Germline values: CDR1 SEHNR, CDR2 FQNEAQ (reference sequence). The CDR3 DNA is TGTGCCAGCAGCCCGAGGACAGCCATTTGGGCTTTCTTT. It yields the protein CASSPRTAIWAFF.

The chain recombines TRBV15 with TRBJ1-4, with 8 bases identical to TRBD1. The CDR3 length is 17 residues. Germline CDR1 and CDR2: LNHNV and YYDKDF (reference sequence). Losses at the gene ends were 5 bases for V and 0 bases for J; bases not matched to a gene: 8. CDR3 in amino acids: CATSGQGSRTTNEKLFF. CDR3 nucleotides: TGTGCCACCAGCGGACAGGGCTCCCGGACAACTAATGAAAAACTGTTTTTT. The entire variable domain, with the rest obtained from reference TRBV15 and TRBJ1-4, is as follows: DAMVIQNPRYQVTQFGKPVTLSCSQTLNHNVMYWYQQKSSQAPKLLFHYYDKDFNNEADTPDNFQSRRPNTSFCFLDIRSPGLGDTAMYLCATSGQGSRTTNEKLFFGSGTQLSVL.

The CDR3 sequence is CASSPDHAGELFF. CDR3 DNA sequence: TGTGCCAGCAGTCCCGACCATGCCGGGGAGCTGTTTTTT. The J gene is TRBJ2-2, the V gene TRBV6-5, with D unclear. The CDR3 contains 13 residues. Germline CDR1 is MNHEY and CDR2 is SVGAGI. Trimming cost V 5 bases and J 6 bases, with 10 bases left between them.

This chain links TRBV28 with TRBJ2-7; D uncertain. The CDR3 covers 14 residues. Germline lookup yields CDR1 MDHEN and CDR2 SYDVKM. V was cut by 8 bases and J by 1 base, with 15 bases left in between. In nucleotides, the CDR3 is TGTGCCAGCGGTAGTCTCGGAAGGTCCTACGAGCAGTACTTC. Translating gives CASGSLGRSYEQYF.

The chain joins TRBV7-3 to TRBJ2-3, with TRBD2 identical over 8 bases. V lost 1 base to trimming and J lost 1 base; unmatched junction nucleotides: 4. There are 16 residues in the CDR3. The germline V gene has CDR1 SGHTA and CDR2 FQGTGA. For the CDR3, the DNA is TGTGCCAGCAGCTTAATCGGGGGACTAGGCACAGATACGCAGTATTTT. Protein: CASSLIGGLGTDTQYF.

The V and J genes are TRBV7-3 and TRBJ2-1; 11 nucleotides match TRBD2. This CDR3 comprises 16 residues. V trimming: 2 bases; J trimming: 4 bases; junction bases outside the gene matches: 4. Germline V gene data show CDR1 as SGHTA and CDR2 as FQGTGA. CDR3: CASSLAGLAAYNEQFF. The CDR3 DNA follows: TGTGCCAGCAGCTTAGCGGGACTAGCGGCTTACAATGAGCAGTTCTTC. Filled out from reference TRBV7-3 and TRBJ2-1, the complete variable domain reads GAGVSQTPSNKVTEKGKYVELRCDPISGHTALYWYRQSLGQGPEFLIYFQGTGAADDSGLPNDRFFAVRPEGSVSTLKIQRTERGDSAVYLCASSLAGLAAYNEQFFGPGTRLTVL.

This clone came up a few times. The chain combines TRBV5-4 with TRBJ2-7; either TRBD1 or TRBD2 may fit D (5 bases each). Trimming pared 4 bases from V and 6 bases from J, leaving 17 bases between. This CDR3 has 14 amino acids. From germline, CDR1 is SGHNT and CDR2 YYREEE (reference sequence). The chain's CDR3 is CASSLLGSGREQYF. In DNA, the CDR3 is TGTGCCAGCAGCCTCCTTGGTTCGGGACGCGAGCAGTACTTC.

This clone was detected only a few times. CDR3 sequence reads: CASSQGTYVYEQFF. The CDR3 nucleotides are TGTGCCAGCAGCCAAGGGACTTACGTCTATGAGCAGTTCTTC. V and J are TRBV14 and TRBJ2-1, with D possibly TRBD2 on 5 matching bases. This CDR3 is built from 14 residues. Looked up from germline, CDR1 is SGHDN and CDR2 is FVKESK. V dropped 1 base and J dropped 8 bases, with 12 bases sitting between them.

This clone has only a few counts. The V and J genes are TRBV15 and TRBJ2-2, with TRBD2 identical over 7 bases. V dropped 3 bases and J dropped 5; count of bases not matched to a gene: 15. Germline CDR1 LNHNV, CDR2 YYDKDF (reference sequence). The CDR3 length is 18 residues. The CDR3 DNA reads TGTGCCACCAGCAGGACGCGCGTGGCGGGAGTTGGAACCGGGGAGCTGTTTTTT. Translated: CATSRTRVAGVGTGELFF. The full variable domain, its missing parts supplied by reference TRBV15 and TRBJ2-2, is DAMVIQNPRYQVTQFGKPVTLSCSQTLNHNVMYWYQQKSSQAPKLLFHYYDKDFNNEADTPDNFQSRRPNTSFCFLDIRSPGLGDTAMYLCATSRTRVAGVGTGELFFGEGSRLTVL.

This rearrangement joins TRBV20-1 to TRBJ1-2; tentative D call: TRBD1 (5 bases). V was clipped by 3 bases and J by 10 bases, with 12 bases between them. CDR1 and CDR2 (germline): DFQATT, SNEGSKA (reference sequence). The CDR3 contains 11 residues. The CDR3 spells CSARGGRAYTF. DNA of the CDR3: TGCAGTGCTAGGGGGGGACGGGCCTACACCTTC.

This clone has more than one count but fewer than ten. The chain links TRBV13 to TRBJ1-2; TRBD1 matches at 10 bases. V gave up 5 bases and J gave up 4 bases; unmatched junction bases: 4. Germline CDR1 and CDR2: PRHDT and FYEKMQ (reference sequence). The CDR3 is 14 residues long. CDR3 residues: CASSQRDRGYGYTF. The CDR3 DNA follows: TGTGCCAGCAGCCAGAGGGACAGGGGCTATGGCTACACCTTC.

A few counts support this clone. This sequence joins TRBV4-1 and TRBJ2-6; D is uncertain. The CDR3 covers 15 residues. Trimming took 0 bases from V and 2 from J, leaving 5 bases between them. CDR1 MGHRA and CDR2 YSYEKL come from the germline V gene. CDR3 in amino acids: CASSQDTAGANVLTF. DNA of the CDR3: TGCGCCAGCAGCCAAGATACTGCTGGGGCCAACGTCCTGACTTTC.

The rearrangement links TRBV7-2 to TRBJ2-7; D is perhaps TRBD1 (6 bases). The ends were cut back, 5 bases at V and 3 bases at J, with 23 bases in the middle. From germline, CDR1 is SGHTA and CDR2 FQGNSA. The CDR3 spans 17 residues. CDR3 amino acids: CASSASRGPNPLYEQYF. The CDR3 DNA reads TGTGCCAGCAGCGCATCCAGGGGCCCCAATCCCCTCTACGAGCAGTACTTC.

The V and J genes are TRBV7-2 and TRBJ2-3, with a possible D match to TRBD2 (5 bases). V shed 2 bases and J shed 2 bases, with 20 bases lying between them. Germline lookup yields CDR1 SGHTA and CDR2 FQGNSA. The CDR3 is made up of 18 amino acids. CDR3 in DNA: TGTGCCAGCAGCTTATGGTGGGCGAGGGAAAAGTACACAGATACGCAGTATTTT. Translation gives CASSLWWAREKYTDTQYF.

This clone has more than one count but fewer than ten. The chain is built from TRBV4-3 and TRBJ2-7, with TRBD2 identical over 11 bases. The CDR3 is 15 amino acids. CDR1 and CDR2 (germline): LGHNA, YSLEER. V was pared by 7 bases and J by 3 bases, with 8 bases of the junction left unmatched. Here the CDR3 reads CASTKELAGDYEQYF. The CDR3 DNA sequence: TGCGCCAGCACCAAGGAACTAGCGGGAGACTACGAGCAGTACTTC.

This clone was seen a handful of times. The V gene is TRBV7-9, the J gene TRBJ2-3; maybe TRBD2 (5 bases). Trimming removed 5 bases at V and 2 bases at J, with 11 bases between. CDR3 size: 14 residues. Germline CDR1 reads SEHNR; CDR2 reads FQNEAQ (reference sequence). CDR3 loop: CASSASRDTDTQYF. CDR3 DNA sequence: TGTGCCAGCAGCGCGTCCCGGGACACAGATACGCAGTATTTT. The full variable domain, its missing parts supplied by reference TRBV7-9 and TRBJ2-3, is DTGVSQNPRHKITKRGQNVTFRCDPISEHNRLYWYRQTLGQGPEFLTYFQNEAQLEKSRLLSDRFSAERPKGSFSTLEIQRTEQGDSAMYLCASSASRDTDTQYFGPGTRLTVL.

The sample holds a few counts of this clone. The CDR3 sequence is CASSPTSGRINEQYF. In nucleotides, the CDR3 is TGTGCCAGCAGCCCGACTAGCGGGAGGATCAACGAGCAGTACTTC. The chain recombines TRBV5-4 with TRBJ2-7, with 13 nucleotides matching TRBD2. V dropped 4 bases and J dropped 5; count of bases not matched to a gene: 6. Germline CDR1 and CDR2: SGHNT and YYREEE (reference sequence). The CDR3 has 15 residues.

Only a few counts were recorded for this clone. CDR3 bases: TGTGCCAGCAGGAACAGAGGCACGAACACTGAAGCTTTCTTT. This translates into CASRNRGTNTEAFF. The gene calls are TRBV5-6 and TRBJ1-1; D call uncertain. Trimming pared 5 bases from V and 1 base from J, leaving 12 bases between. The germline V gene encodes CDR1 SGHDT and CDR2 YYEEEE. The length of the CDR3 is 14 residues.

A few counts support this clone. The chain joins TRBV7-3 to TRBJ2-3, with no clear D. V was trimmed by 1 base and J by 3 bases, leaving 11 bases between them. Per the germline V gene, CDR1 is SGHTA and CDR2 is FQGTGA. The CDR3 totals 15 residues. CDR3: CASSLIGSGTDTQYF. The DNA for the CDR3 is TGTGCCAGCAGCTTAATAGGGTCGGGTACAGATACGCAGTATTTT.

The rearrangement links TRBV4-2 to TRBJ2-7; a weak D match, TRBD2 (6 bases). The V end was cut by 5 bases, the J end by 2 bases, with 13 bases between. In germline, CDR1 is LGHNA, CDR2 YNFKEQ. The CDR3 covers 14 residues. The CDR3 loop is CASSAEAGPYEQYF. In nucleotides, the CDR3 is TGTGCCAGCAGCGCGGAGGCGGGGCCCTACGAGCAGTACTTC.

The chain recombines TRBV28 with TRBJ2-1, with TRBD2 as a possible D gene (6 bases). CDR1 is MDHEN, CDR2 SYDVKM, per germline. The CDR3 has 16 amino acids. Trimming stripped 3 bases from V and 2 bases from J, with 14 bases between. The CDR3: CASSLVWGEAYNEQFF. As DNA, the CDR3 is TGTGCCAGCAGTTTGGTTTGGGGGGAGGCCTACAATGAGCAGTTCTTC. Variable domain in full (rest from reference TRBV28 and TRBJ2-1): DVKVTQSSRYLVKRTGEKVFLECVQDMDHENMFWYRQDPGLGLRLIYFSYDVKMKEKGDIPEGYSVSREKKERFSLILESASTNQTSMYLCASSLVWGEAYNEQFFGPGTRLTVL.

This clone was observed many times. Other DNA variants within this sample encode the same CDR3. The rearrangement uses TRBV15 and TRBJ1-2, with D hard to call. The germline gives CDR1 LNHNV, CDR2 YYDKDF (reference sequence). The length of the CDR3 is 12 residues. The germline V and J ends were trimmed by 0 bases and 8 bases, with 7 bases remaining between them. CDR3 sequence (DNA): TGTGCCACCAGCAGAGATCATGGCGGCTACACCTTC. This gives the protein CATSRDHGGYTF.

This clone turned up a few times. V gene TRBV7-9 combines with J gene TRBJ2-1, with a weak D call TRBD2 (6 bases). Trimming left V 1 base short and J 3 bases short, with 7 bases between. This CDR3 has 14 amino acids. The germline V gene has CDR1 SEHNR and CDR2 FQNEAQ (reference sequence). CDR3 nucleotides: TGTGCCAGCAGCTTAGGCGGGGTCTACAATGAGCAGTTCTTC. Translation: CASSLGGVYNEQFF.